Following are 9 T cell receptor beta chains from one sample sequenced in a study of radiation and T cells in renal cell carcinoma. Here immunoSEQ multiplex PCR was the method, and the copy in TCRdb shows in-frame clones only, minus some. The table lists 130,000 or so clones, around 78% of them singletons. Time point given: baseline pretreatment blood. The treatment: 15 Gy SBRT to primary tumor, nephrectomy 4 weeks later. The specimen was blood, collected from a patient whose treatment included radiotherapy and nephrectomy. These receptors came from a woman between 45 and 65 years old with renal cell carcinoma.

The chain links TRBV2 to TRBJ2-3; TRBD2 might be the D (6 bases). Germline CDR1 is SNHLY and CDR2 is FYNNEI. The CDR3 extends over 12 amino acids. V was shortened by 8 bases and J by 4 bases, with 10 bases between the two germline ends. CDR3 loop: CASRGISDTQYF. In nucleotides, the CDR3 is TGTGCCAGCCGGGGGATCTCAGATACGCAGTATTTT.

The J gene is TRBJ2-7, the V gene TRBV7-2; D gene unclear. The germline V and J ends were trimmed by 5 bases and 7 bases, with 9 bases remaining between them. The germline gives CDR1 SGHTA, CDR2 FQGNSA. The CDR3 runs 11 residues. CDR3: CASSHLREQYF. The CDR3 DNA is TGTGCCAGCAGCCACTTGAGGGAGCAGTACTTC.

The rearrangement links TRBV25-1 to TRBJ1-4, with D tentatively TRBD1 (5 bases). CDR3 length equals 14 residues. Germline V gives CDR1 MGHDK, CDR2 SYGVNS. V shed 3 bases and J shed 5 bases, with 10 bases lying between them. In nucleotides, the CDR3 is TGTGCCAGCAGTGAGAGCAGGGTAAATGAAAAACTGTTTTTT. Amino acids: CASSESRVNEKLFF.

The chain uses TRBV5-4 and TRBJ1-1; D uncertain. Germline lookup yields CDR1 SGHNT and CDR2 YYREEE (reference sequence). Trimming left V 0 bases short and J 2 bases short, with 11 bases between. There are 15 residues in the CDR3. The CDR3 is CASSLVGRPNTEAFF. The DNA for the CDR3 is TGTGCCAGCAGCTTGGTAGGCAGACCTAACACTGAAGCTTTCTTT.

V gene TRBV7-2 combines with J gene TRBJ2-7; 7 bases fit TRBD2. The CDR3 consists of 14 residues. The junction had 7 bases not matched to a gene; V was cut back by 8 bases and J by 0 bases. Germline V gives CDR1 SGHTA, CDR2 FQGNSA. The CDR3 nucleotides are TGTGCCAGCTCTCTAGCGGTTAGCTCCTACGAGCAGTACTTC. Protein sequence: CASSLAVSSYEQYF.

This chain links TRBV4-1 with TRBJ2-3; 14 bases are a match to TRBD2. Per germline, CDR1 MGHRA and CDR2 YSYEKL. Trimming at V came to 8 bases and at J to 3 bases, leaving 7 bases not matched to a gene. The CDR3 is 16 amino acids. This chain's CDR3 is CASQRGLAGVTDTQYF. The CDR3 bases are TGCGCCAGCCAACGGGGACTAGCGGGGGTGACAGATACGCAGTATTTT.

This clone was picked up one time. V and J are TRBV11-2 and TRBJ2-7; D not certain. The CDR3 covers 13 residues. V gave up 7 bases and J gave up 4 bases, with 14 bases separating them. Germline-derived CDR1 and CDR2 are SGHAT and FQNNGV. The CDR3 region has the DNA TGTGCCAGCACCATATGGGGTGAATACGAGCAGTACTTC. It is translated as CASTIWGEYEQYF.

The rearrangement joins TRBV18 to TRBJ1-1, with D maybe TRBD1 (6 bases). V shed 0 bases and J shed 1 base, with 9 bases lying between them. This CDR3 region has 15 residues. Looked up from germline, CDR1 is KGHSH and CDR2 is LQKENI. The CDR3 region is CASSPPRTANTEAFF. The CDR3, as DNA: TGTGCCAGCTCACCACCCCGGACAGCGAACACTGAAGCTTTCTTT.

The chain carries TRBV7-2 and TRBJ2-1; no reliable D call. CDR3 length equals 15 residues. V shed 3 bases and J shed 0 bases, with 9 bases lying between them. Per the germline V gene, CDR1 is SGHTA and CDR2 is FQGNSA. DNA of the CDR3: TGTGCCAGCAGCTTCCAGATCCGCTCCTACAATGAGCAGTTCTTC. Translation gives CASSFQIRSYNEQFF.